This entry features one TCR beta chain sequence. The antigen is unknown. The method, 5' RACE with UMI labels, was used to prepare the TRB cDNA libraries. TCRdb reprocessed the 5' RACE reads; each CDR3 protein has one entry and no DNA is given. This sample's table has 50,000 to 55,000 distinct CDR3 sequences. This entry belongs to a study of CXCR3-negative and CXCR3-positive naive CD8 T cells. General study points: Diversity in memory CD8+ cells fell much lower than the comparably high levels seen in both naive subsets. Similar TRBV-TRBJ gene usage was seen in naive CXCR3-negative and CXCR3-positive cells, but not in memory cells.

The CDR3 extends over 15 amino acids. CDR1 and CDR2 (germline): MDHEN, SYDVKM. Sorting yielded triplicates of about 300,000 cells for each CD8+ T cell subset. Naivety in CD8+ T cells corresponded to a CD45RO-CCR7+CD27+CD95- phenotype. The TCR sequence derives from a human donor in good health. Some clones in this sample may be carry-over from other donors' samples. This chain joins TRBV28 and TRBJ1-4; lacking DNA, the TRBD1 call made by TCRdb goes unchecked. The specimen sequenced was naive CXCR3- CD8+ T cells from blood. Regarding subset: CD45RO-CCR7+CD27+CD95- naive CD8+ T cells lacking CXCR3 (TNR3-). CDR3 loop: CASSLLTGQGERLFF.